Each of the 14 T cell receptor beta chains below was sequenced from the same sample in a study of blood T cells in healthy people across ages. Primers used in a second PCR of roughly 6 to 12 cycles were a sample-barcoded 5' primer and a J-beta primer mix. One entry per CDR3 protein, called by TCRdb with MiXCR from the 5' RACE reads. The sample records about 570,000 distinct CDR3 sequences, roughly a quarter being singletons. This sample also appeared in a second study, on T cells of mothers and their children.

Sequenced input: blood. The receptors come from a boy between 2 and 10 years old in good health.

A few counts support this clonotype. J is TRBJ2-1 and V is TRBV6-1; D unresolved. Trimming removed 5 bases at V and 0 bases at J, with 17 bases between. The germline CDR1 and CDR2 sequences are MNHNS and SASEGT. This CDR3 is built from 17 residues. The CDR3 sequence is CASSPPPLPSSYNEQFF. DNA for the CDR3: TGTGCCAGCAGTCCGCCCCCCCTTCCCAGCTCCTACAATGAGCAGTTCTTC.

The chain recombines TRBV6-1 with TRBJ2-7; tentatively, D is TRBD2 (5 bases). Germline V lookup: CDR1 MNHNS, CDR2 SASEGT. The V end was cut by 4 bases, the J end by 5 bases, with 6 bases between. This CDR3 is built from 11 residues. This CDR3 reads CASSARDEQYF. The CDR3 coding sequence is TGTGCCAGCAGTGCGCGGGACGAGCAGTACTTC.

CDR3 residues: CASRKGGQFNQPQHF. DNA of the CDR3: TGTGCCAGCAGGAAAGGGGGACAGTTCAATCAGCCCCAGCATTTT. The rearrangement joins TRBV27 to TRBJ1-5, with TRBD1 matching 7 bases. Germline V gives CDR1 MNHEY, CDR2 SMNVEV (reference sequence). J gave up 3 bases and V 6 bases, and 8 bases lay outside the gene matches. The CDR3 extends over 15 amino acids.

J is TRBJ1-2 and V is TRBV12-3 or TRBV12-4; no clear D. V was cut by 2 bases and J by 5 bases, with 12 bases left in between. This CDR3 spans 14 amino acids. The CDR3 protein is CASSLLTLGYGYTF. The CDR3 nucleotides are TGTGCCAGCAGTTTATTGACTCTTGGGTATGGCTACACCTTC.

This clonotype has just a few counts. The chain joins TRBV13 to TRBJ2-5; 10 bases line up with TRBD2. The tail of the sequence fits TRBJ2-1 better, so the J call may be wrong. CDR3 length: 13 amino acids. The V gene's germline CDR1 is PRHDT and CDR2 FYEKMQ (reference sequence). The CDR3 DNA is TGTGCCAGCAGCTCGATAACTAGCGGGAAGCAGTTCTTC. It is translated as CASSSITSGKQFF.

This clonotype was observed a few times. The chain combines TRBV5-1 with TRBJ1-2; D is ambiguous. This CDR3 spans 14 amino acids. With 4 bases removed from V and 8 bases from J, the gap between germline ends came to 18 bases. Looked up from germline, CDR1 is SGHRS and CDR2 is YFSETQ. CDR3 sequence reads: CASSERTGGGGYTF. CDR3 coding DNA: TGCGCCAGCAGCGAAAGGACGGGAGGAGGGGGCTACACCTTC.

This clonotype was seen only a few times. This chain connects TRBV9 to TRBJ1-2, with a possible D match to TRBD1 (5 bases). The CDR3 loop spans 16 amino acids. Deletions cut 4 bases from V and 5 bases from J, with 21 bases between. Germline CDR1 SGDLS, CDR2 YYNGEE. CDR3 DNA sequence: TGTGCCAGCAGCCCCGACCATCCCGGGACGGCATATGGCTACACCTTC. This encodes CASSPDHPGTAYGYTF.

In nucleotides, the CDR3 is TGTGCCAGCAGGGACAGCCCGGCGGGGCCCCGGGAGCAGTTCTTC. This sequence encodes CASRDSPAGPREQFF. The chain is built from TRBV7-6 and TRBJ2-1, with D perhaps matching TRBD1 or TRBD2 (6 bases each). This CDR3 spans 15 amino acids. Between the trimmed V and J ends, which lost 6 bases and 10 bases, there was a span of 22 bases. Germline-derived CDR1 and CDR2 are SGHVS and FNYEAQ. Combining the CDR3 with reference TRBV7-6 and TRBJ2-1 gives the whole variable domain GAGVSQSPRYKVTKRGQDVALRCDPISGHVSLYWYRQALGQGPEFLTYFNYEAQQDKSGLPNDRFSAERPEGSISTLTIQRTEQRDSAMYRCASRDSPAGPREQFFGPGTRLTVL.

The CDR3 nucleotides are TGCAGTGCTAGAGATGAGGAGCGGGGGGATAAGCAGTACTTC. Residues: CSARDEERGDKQYF. The rearrangement uses TRBV20-1 and TRBJ2-7; 9 positions match TRBD2. Germline loops: CDR1 DFQATT, CDR2 SNEGSKA (reference sequence). The trim removed 0 bases at V and 8 bases at J, leaving 8 bases unmatched. CDR3 size: 14 residues.

The genes are TRBV29-1 and TRBJ2-4; D is unresolved. The CDR3 runs 12 residues. Germline V gives CDR1 SQVTM, CDR2 ANQGSEA. V shed 7 bases and J shed 6 bases, with 13 bases lying between them. The CDR3 sequence: CSAVPAGNIQYF. CDR3 DNA sequence: TGCAGCGCTGTCCCGGCAGGAAACATTCAGTACTTC.

The sample holds a few counts of this clonotype. V is TRBV6-4 and J is TRBJ2-1; D is unresolved. The V gene lost 0 bases and the J gene lost 10 bases, with 19 bases spanning the gap. The CDR3 spans 16 residues. CDR1 and CDR2 from the germline V gene are MRHNA and SNTAGT. The CDR3: CASSDSMGRVVGEQFF. CDR3 in DNA: TGTGCCAGCAGTGACTCGATGGGAAGGGTGGTCGGGGAGCAGTTCTTC.

This clonotype has only a few counts. This rearrangement joins TRBV3-1 to TRBJ2-5; 9 bases fit TRBD1. The CDR3 loop spans 19 amino acids. V was clipped by 2 bases and J by 4 bases; unmatched bases: 17. From germline, CDR1 is LGHDT and CDR2 YNNKEL (reference sequence). CDR3 amino acids: CASSQFSQTRTGVGETQYF. The CDR3 region has the DNA TGTGCCAGCAGCCAATTTTCCCAAACCCGGACAGGGGTGGGAGAGACCCAGTACTTC.

The chain carries TRBV12-5 and TRBJ1-5, with D possibly matching TRBD1 (5 bases). Trimming left V 1 base short and J 2 bases short, with 18 bases between. The CDR3 runs 18 residues. Germline CDR1 reads LGHNT; CDR2 reads FRNRAP. The DNA of the CDR3 is TGTGCTAGTGGTTTGGCAATTATGAGCCGGGACGGCAATCAGCCCCAGCATTTT. Amino acid sequence: CASGLAIMSRDGNQPQHF.

V and J are TRBV24-1 and TRBJ2-1, with D maybe TRBD1 (6 bases). The CDR3 is made up of 17 amino acids. V lost 3 bases to trimming and J lost 3 bases, with 17 bases between them. Germline lookup yields CDR1 KGHDR and CDR2 SFDVKD. For the CDR3, the DNA is TGTGCCACCAGTGATAACACAGGGTCTGCATTCTACAATGAGCAGTTCTTC. It codes for CATSDNTGSAFYNEQFF.